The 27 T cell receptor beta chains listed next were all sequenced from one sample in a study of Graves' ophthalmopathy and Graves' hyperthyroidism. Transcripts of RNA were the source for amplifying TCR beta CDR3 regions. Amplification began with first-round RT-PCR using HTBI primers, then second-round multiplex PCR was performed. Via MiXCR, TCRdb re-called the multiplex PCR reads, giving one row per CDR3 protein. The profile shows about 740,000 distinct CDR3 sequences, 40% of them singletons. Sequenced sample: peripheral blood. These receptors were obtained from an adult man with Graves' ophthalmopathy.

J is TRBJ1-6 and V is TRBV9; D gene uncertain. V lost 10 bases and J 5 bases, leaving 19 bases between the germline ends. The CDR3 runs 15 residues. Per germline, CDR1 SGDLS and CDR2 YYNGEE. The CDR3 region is CAWSPNGLHNSPLHF. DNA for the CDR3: TGTGCCTGGAGTCCGAACGGGCTGCATAATTCACCCCTCCACTTT.

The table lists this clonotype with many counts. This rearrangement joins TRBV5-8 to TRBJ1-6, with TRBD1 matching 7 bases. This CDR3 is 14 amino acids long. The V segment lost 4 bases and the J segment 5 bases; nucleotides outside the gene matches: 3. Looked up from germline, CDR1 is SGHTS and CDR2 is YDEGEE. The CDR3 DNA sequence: TGTGCCAGCAGCCTGGGACAGAATAATTCACCCCTCCACTTT. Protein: CASSLGQNNSPLHF.

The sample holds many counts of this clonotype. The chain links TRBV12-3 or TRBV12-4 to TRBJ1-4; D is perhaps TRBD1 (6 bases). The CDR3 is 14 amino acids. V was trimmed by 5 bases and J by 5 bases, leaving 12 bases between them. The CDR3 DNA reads TGTGCCAGCAGTCCGGGGACACAGAATGAAAAACTGTTTTTT. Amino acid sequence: CASSPGTQNEKLFF.

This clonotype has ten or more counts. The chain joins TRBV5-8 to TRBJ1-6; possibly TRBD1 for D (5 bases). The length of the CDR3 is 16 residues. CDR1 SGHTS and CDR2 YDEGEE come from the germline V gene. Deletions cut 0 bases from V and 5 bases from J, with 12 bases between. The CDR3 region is CASSLASRVDNSPLHF. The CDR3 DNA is TGTGCCAGCAGCTTGGCCAGCAGGGTTGATAATTCACCCCTCCACTTT.

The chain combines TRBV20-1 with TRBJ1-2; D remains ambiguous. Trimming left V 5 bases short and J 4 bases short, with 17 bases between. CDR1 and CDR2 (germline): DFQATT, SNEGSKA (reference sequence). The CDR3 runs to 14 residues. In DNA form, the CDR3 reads TGCAGTGCTCTTTACCCCAGCGGCGGCTATGGCTACACCTTC. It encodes CSALYPSGGYGYTF.

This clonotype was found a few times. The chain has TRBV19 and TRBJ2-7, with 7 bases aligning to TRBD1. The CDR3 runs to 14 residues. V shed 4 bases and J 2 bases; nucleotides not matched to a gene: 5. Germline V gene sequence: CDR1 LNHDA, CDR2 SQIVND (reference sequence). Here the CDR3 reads CASSKGQTTYEQYF. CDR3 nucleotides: TGTGCCAGTAGTAAGGGACAGACAACCTACGAGCAGTACTTC.

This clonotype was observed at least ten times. The DNA for the CDR3 is TGTGCCAGCAGCGTAGACCAGGGCTCTGGAAACACCATATATTTT. It encodes CASSVDQGSGNTIYF. V usage is TRBV9 and J usage is TRBJ1-3; the D gene is possibly TRBD1 (5 bases). V lost 0 bases, J lost 0 bases, and 7 bases lay in between. From germline, CDR1 is SGDLS and CDR2 YYNGEE. This CDR3 region has 15 residues.

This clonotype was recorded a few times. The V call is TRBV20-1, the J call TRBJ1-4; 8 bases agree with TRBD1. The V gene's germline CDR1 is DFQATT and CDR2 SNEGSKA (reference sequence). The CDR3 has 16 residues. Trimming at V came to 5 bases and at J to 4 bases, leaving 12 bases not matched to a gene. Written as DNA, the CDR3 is TGCAGTGCTCAAACCCCGGACAGGGCACTTAATGAAAAACTGTTTTTT. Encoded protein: CSAQTPDRALNEKLFF.

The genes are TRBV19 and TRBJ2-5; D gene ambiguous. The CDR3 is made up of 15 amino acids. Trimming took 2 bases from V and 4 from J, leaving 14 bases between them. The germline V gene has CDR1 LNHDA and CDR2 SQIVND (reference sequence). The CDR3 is CASSIMRSPRETQYF. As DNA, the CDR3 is TGTGCCAGTAGTATAATGCGGAGCCCCAGAGAGACCCAGTACTTC.

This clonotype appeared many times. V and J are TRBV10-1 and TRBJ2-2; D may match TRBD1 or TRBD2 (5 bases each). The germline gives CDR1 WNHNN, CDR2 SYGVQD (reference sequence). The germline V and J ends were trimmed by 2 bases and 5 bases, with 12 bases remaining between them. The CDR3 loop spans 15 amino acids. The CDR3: CASSEGREHTGELFF. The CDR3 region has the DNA TGCGCCAGCAGTGAGGGCAGGGAGCATACCGGGGAGCTGTTTTTT.

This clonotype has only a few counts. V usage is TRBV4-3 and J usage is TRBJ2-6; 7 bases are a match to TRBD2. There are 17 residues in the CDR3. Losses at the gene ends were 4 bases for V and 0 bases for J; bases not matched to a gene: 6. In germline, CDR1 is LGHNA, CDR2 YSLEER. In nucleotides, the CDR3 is TGCGCCAGCAGCCGTAGCGGGCGGTCCTCTGGGGCCAACGTCCTGACTTTC. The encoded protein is CASSRSGRSSGANVLTF.

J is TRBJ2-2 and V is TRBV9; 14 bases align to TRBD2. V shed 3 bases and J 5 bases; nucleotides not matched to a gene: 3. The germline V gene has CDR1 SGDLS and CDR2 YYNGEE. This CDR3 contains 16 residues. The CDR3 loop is CASSAGTSGRTGELFF. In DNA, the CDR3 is TGTGCCAGCAGCGCCGGGACTAGCGGGAGAACCGGGGAGCTGTTTTTT.

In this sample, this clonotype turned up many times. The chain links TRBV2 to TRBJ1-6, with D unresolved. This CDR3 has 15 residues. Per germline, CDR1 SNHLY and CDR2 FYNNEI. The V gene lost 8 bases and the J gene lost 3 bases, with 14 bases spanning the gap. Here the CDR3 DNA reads TGTGCCAGCTACCCTAACCGGGGCTATAATTCACCCCTCCACTTT. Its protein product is CASYPNRGYNSPLHF.

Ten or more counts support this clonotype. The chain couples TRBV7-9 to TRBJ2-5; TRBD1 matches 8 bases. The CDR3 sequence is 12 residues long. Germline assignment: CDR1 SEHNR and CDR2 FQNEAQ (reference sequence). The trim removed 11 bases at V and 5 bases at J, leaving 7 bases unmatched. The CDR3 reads CASDRVRETQYF. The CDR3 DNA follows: TGTGCCTCGGACAGGGTTCGCGAGACCCAGTACTTC.

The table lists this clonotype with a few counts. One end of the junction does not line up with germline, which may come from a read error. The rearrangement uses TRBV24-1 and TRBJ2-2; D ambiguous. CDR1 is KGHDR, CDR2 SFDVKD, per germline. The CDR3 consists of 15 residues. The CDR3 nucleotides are TGTGCCAGCAGTGAGGCCCCTATAGGCACCGGGGAGCTGTTTTTT. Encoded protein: CASSEAPIGTGELFF.

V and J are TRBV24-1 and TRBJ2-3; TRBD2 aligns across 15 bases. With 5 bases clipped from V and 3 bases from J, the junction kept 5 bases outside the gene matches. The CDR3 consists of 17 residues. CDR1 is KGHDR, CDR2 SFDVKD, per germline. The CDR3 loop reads CATSGGLAGGLTDTQYF. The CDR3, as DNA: TGTGCCACCAGTGGCGGACTAGCGGGAGGGTTAACAGATACGCAGTATTTT.

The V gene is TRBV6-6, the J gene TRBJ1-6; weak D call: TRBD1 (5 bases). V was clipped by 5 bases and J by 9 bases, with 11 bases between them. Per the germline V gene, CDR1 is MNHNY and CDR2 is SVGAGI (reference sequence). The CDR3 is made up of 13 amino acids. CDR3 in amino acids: CASSEGVGSPLHF. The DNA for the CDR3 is TGTGCCAGCAGTGAAGGGGTGGGTTCACCCCTCCACTTT.

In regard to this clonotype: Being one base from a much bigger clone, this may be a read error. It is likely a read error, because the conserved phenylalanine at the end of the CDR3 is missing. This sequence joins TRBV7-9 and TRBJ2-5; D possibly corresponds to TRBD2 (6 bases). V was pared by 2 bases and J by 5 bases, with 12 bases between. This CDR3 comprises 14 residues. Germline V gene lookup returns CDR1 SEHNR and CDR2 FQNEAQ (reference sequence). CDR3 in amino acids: CASSLLAALETQYC. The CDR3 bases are TGTGCCAGCAGCTTATTAGCGGCCCTGGAGACCCAGTACTGC.

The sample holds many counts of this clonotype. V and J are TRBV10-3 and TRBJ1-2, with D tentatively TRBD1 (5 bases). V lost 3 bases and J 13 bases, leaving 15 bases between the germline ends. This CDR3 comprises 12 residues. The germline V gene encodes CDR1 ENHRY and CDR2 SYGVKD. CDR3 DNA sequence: TGTGCCATCAGTGAAACGGGCAGACAGTGCACCTTC. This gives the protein CAISETGRQCTF.

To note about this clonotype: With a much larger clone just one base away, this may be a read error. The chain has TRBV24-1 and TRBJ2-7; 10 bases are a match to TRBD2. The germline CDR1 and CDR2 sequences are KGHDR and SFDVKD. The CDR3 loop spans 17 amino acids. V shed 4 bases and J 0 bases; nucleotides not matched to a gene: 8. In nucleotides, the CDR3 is TGTGCCACCAGTGACCTCATAGCGGGAGGAAGCTCCTACGAGCAGTACTTC. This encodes CATSDLIAGGSSYEQYF.

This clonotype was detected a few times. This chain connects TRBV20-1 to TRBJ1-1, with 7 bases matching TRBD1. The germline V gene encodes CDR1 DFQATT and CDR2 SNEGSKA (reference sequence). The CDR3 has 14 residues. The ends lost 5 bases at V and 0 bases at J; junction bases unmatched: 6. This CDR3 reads CSAPGTAMNTEAFF. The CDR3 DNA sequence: TGCAGTGCTCCCGGGACAGCAATGAACACTGAAGCTTTCTTT.

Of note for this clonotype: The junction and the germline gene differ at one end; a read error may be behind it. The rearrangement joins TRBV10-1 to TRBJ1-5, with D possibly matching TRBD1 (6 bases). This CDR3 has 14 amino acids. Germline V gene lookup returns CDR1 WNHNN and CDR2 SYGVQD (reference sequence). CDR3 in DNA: TGTGCCAGCAGCCACGGGGGCCGTGATCAGCCCCAGCATTTT. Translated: CASSHGGRDQPQHF.

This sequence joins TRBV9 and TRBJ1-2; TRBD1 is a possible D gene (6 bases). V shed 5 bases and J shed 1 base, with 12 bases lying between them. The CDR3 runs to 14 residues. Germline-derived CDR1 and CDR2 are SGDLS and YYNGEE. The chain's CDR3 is CASSEEGGNYGYTF. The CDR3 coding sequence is TGTGCCAGCAGTGAAGAAGGGGGTAACTATGGCTACACCTTC.

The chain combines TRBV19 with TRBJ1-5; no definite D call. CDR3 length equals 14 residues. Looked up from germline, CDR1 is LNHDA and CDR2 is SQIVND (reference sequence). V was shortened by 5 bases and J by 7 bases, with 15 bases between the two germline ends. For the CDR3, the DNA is TGTGCCAGTAGTCTACCCCTTAAAGGCCAGCCCCAGCATTTT. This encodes CASSLPLKGQPQHF.

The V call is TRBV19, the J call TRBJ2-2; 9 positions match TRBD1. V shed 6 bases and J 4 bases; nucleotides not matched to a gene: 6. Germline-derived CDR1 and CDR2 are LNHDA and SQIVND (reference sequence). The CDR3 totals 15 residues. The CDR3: CASSWTGVGTGELFF. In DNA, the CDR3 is TGTGCCAGTAGCTGGACAGGGGTCGGCACCGGGGAGCTGTTTTTT.

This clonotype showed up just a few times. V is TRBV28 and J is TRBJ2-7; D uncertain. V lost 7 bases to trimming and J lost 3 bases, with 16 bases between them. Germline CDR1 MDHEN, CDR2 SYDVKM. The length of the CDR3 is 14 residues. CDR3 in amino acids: CASTPSGTNYEQYF. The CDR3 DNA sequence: TGTGCCAGCACCCCCTCGGGCACCAACTACGAGCAGTACTTC.

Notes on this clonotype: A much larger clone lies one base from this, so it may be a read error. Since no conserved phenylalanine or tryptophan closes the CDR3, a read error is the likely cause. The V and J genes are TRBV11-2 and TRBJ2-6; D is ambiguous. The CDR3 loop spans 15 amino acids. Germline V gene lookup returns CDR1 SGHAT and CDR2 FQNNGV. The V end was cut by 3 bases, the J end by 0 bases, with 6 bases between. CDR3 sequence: CASSFRASGANVLTL. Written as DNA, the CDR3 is TGTGCCAGCAGCTTCCGAGCCTCTGGGGCCAACGTCCTGACTCTC.